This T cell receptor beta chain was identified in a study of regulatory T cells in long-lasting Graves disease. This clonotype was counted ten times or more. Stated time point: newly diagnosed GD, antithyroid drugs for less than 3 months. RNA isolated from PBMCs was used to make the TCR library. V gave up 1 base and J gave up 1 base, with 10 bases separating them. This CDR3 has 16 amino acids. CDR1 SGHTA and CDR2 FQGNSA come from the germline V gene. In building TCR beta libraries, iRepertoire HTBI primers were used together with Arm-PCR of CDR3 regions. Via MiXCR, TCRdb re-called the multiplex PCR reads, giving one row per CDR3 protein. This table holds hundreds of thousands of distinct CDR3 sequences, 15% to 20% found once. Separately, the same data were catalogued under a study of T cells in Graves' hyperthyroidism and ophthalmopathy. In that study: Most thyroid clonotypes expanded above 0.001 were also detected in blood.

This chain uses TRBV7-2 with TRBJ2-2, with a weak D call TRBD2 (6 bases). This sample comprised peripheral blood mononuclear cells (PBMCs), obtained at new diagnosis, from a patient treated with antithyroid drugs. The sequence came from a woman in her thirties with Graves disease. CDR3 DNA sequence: TGTGCCAGCAGCTTAGGGGCTAGCGTGAACACCGGGGAGCTGTTTTTT. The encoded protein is CASSLGASVNTGELFF.